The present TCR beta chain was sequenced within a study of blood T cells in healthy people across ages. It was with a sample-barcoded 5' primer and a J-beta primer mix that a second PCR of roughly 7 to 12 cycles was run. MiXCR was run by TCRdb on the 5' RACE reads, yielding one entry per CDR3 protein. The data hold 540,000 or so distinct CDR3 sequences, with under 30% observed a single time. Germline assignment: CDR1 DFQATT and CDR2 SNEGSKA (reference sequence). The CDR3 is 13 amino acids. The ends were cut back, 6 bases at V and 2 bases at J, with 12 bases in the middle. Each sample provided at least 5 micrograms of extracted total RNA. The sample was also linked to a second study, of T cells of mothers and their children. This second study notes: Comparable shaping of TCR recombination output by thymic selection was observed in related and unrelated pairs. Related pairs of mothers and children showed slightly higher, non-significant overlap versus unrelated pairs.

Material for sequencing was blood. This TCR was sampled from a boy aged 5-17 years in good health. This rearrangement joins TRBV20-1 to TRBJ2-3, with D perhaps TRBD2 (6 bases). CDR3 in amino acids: CSAGGSFTDTQYF. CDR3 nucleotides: TGCAGTGCCGGGGGTAGTTTCACAGATACGCAGTATTTT.